This T cell receptor (beta chain) was recorded in a study of CD8 T cells in Susac syndrome (dated by TCRdb to between 2018 and 2021). The study in broad terms: Repertoire sequencing was used to test whether CD8+ T cell activation and differentiation in Susac syndrome was antigen driven.

Peripheral blood CD8+ and CD4+ T cells from healthy donors, Susac syndrome patients and multiple sclerosis patients were profiled using high-throughput TCR beta sequencing. Treatment-naive patients with stable or active relapsing-remitting disease fulfilling revised McDonald criteria were used as multiple sclerosis controls. Bulk CD8+ and CD4+ T cells were purified by magnetic negative isolation, whereas CD8+ TEMRA cells were enriched by FACS. Blood was collected in EDTA tubes and processed within 24 hours, with PBMCs isolated through density gradient centrifugation. PBMCs intended for TCR sequencing were frozen in liquid nitrogen and were later thawed in a 37 degrees C water bath. Purity of sorted or isolated CD4+, CD8+ and CD8+ TEMRA cells was at least 90%. From V the trimming removes 10 bases and from J it removes 6 bases, while the gene matches leave 10 bases of the junction unaccounted for. From cysteine to phenylalanine, the CDR3 is 13 amino acids long. The entry retains the CDR3 DNA only, 39 bases that are in frame from base 1. In the germline V gene, CDR1 corresponds to ENHRY and CDR2 to SYGVKD.

RNA was extracted using the RNeasy kit, and about 0.45 to 1 microgram was reverse transcribed with random hexamers. The immunoSEQ multiplex PCR assay, which covers 54 Vbeta and 13 Jbeta segments, was used to amplify TCR beta CDR3 regions. To correct PCR amplification bias, a synthetic template baseline was used for both primer optimization and computational correction. The paper's data handling went like this. Only productive sequences were kept, with reads annotated to V, D and J genes according to IMGT and analyzed in immunoSEQ Analyzer. Clonality was calculated as one minus the Shannon entropy normalized by log2 of the number of productive unique sequences. For each patient and control, public and private clones were evaluated among the 100 most prevalent clones. Susac-specific clones were defined as absent from healthy and MS cohorts, roughly 1,100 published viral clones and other ImmuneACCESS disease sequences. TCRdb cleaned the public reads at Q25 with fastp, built clones with MiXCR and kept in-frame beta chains. Entries are consolidated by CDR3 protein sequence, retaining the most common genes and DNA. The V and J calls come from TCRdb's annotation, not from the publication. The sample includes 170,000 or so distinct CDR3 sequences, with approximately 95% observed a single time. Clones ranked in the top ten supply roughly 0.1% of the sample.

To note about this clonotype: No cognate antigen has been identified for it. No much larger clone is present one base from it, and per-base qualities are unavailable.

General study outcomes and caveats: The study acknowledged that relatively few individuals were included in the TCR sequencing and HLA analysis.

The clonotype comes from a human donor with multiple sclerosis. The V gene is TRBV10-3 and the J gene is TRBJ1-2; the central 8 bases match TRBD1. Sequences were obtained from CD4+ T cells from PBMCs. The CDR3 region: CATRMQGANGYTF. The DNA sequence is as follows: TGTGCCACCAGGATGCAGGGGGCTAATGGCTACACCTTC.